The 10 T cell receptor beta chains listed next were all sequenced from one sample in a study of blood T cell repertoires in COVID-19. This table comes from immunoSEQ multiplex PCR, and its TCRdb copy is limited to in-frame clones, with some not included. Among just under 45,000 clones listed, 75% to 90% were seen once. Specimen: peripheral blood. Receptors originate from a woman aged 80 or over in a cohort sampled during active or convalescent COVID-19.

The genes are TRBV7-2 and TRBJ2-3; a weak D match, TRBD2 (5 bases). This CDR3 is 14 amino acids long. The germline V gene has CDR1 SGHTA and CDR2 FQGNSA. V gave up 8 bases and J gave up 2 bases, with 14 bases separating them. This chain's CDR3 is CASSRAGTTDTQYF. The CDR3 DNA follows: TGTGCCAGCTCCCGGGCGGGCACCACAGATACGCAGTATTTT.

V gene TRBV3-1 (or the pseudogene TRBV3-2) combines with J gene TRBJ2-3; 10 bases line up with TRBD2. From germline, CDR1 is LGHDT and CDR2 YNNKEL (reference sequence). This CDR3 region has 16 residues. Losses at the gene ends were 4 bases for V and 0 bases for J; bases not matched to a gene: 4. The CDR3: CASSPLSGGSTDTQYF. The CDR3 DNA follows: TGTGCCAGCAGCCCCCTTAGCGGGGGGAGCACAGATACGCAGTATTTT.

Only a few counts were recorded for this clone. The V call is TRBV11-3, the J call TRBJ2-7, with TRBD1 matching 8 bases. V lost 4 bases to trimming and J lost 6 bases; unmatched junction nucleotides: 11. This CDR3 contains 15 residues. Germline V gives CDR1 SGHNT, CDR2 YENEEA. CDR3 sequence reads: CASSSTGQERVEQYF. The CDR3 DNA sequence: TGTGCCAGCAGCTCAACGGGACAGGAGAGGGTCGAGCAGTACTTC.

The chain couples TRBV4-2 to TRBJ2-7; TRBD2 might be the D (5 bases). CDR3 size: 15 residues. Trimming took off 3 bases at V and 3 bases at J, with 15 bases between the two ends. CDR1 is LGHNA and CDR2 is YNFKEQ in the germline V gene. This chain's CDR3 is CASSHMIAGDYEQYF. The DNA of the CDR3 is TGTGCCAGCAGCCATATGATTGCGGGTGACTACGAGCAGTACTTC.

J is TRBJ2-1 and V is TRBV11-2, with 8 bases that match TRBD1. The length of the CDR3 is 12 residues. Germline-derived CDR1 and CDR2 are SGHAT and FQNNGV. The J segment lost 13 bases and the V segment lost 3 bases, leaving 5 bases of the junction unmatched. CDR3 residues: CASSLTGVEQFF. The DNA for the CDR3 is TGTGCCAGCAGCTTGACAGGGGTGGAACAGTTCTTC.

The chain carries TRBV10-3 and TRBJ1-6, with 8 bases identical to TRBD1. The trim removed 4 bases at V and 9 bases at J, leaving 8 bases unmatched. The CDR3 spans 15 residues. Looked up from germline, CDR1 is ENHRY and CDR2 is SYGVKD. In DNA, the CDR3 is TGTGCCATCAGTGGTTGGCAGGGGGCTAGTTCACCCCTCCACTTT. It yields the protein CAISGWQGASSPLHF.

This clone was seen only once. This chain uses TRBV27 with TRBJ2-1, with 10 bases aligning to TRBD2. This CDR3 region has 16 residues. Germline assignment: CDR1 MNHEY and CDR2 SMNVEV (reference sequence). V dropped 6 bases and J dropped 6; count of bases not matched to a gene: 11. The CDR3: CASRRSGGATSNEQFF. The DNA of the CDR3 is TGTGCCAGCAGGAGGAGCGGGGGGGCAACTTCCAATGAGCAGTTCTTC.

This clone was found once. This chain connects TRBV18 to TRBJ2-6; D is possibly TRBD1 (5 bases). Germline V CDR1 and CDR2: KGHSH, LQKENI. This CDR3 contains 15 residues. V was pared by 3 bases and J by 4 bases, with 10 bases between. The CDR3 region has the DNA TGTGCCAGCTCACCCGGACAAACCGGGGCCAACGTCCTGACTTTC. The encoded protein is CASSPGQTGANVLTF.

The CDR3 bases are TGTGCCAGCAGCGTAGGCTGGCTAGCAGCAAGCACAGATACGCAGTATTTT. This translates into CASSVGWLAASTDTQYF. This sequence joins TRBV9 and TRBJ2-3, with D maybe TRBD2 (5 bases). This CDR3 is 17 amino acids long. CDR1 and CDR2 (germline): SGDLS, YYNGEE. V was clipped by 0 bases and J by 0 bases, with 14 bases between them.

This clone was picked up one time. V is TRBV12-3 or TRBV12-4 and J is TRBJ1-1; 8 nucleotides agree with TRBD1. The V segment lost 3 bases and the J segment 4 bases; nucleotides outside the gene matches: 1. This CDR3 region has 13 residues. The CDR3 spells CASSLDRVTEAFF. CDR3 coding DNA: TGTGCCAGCAGTTTGGACAGGGTCACTGAAGCTTTCTTT.